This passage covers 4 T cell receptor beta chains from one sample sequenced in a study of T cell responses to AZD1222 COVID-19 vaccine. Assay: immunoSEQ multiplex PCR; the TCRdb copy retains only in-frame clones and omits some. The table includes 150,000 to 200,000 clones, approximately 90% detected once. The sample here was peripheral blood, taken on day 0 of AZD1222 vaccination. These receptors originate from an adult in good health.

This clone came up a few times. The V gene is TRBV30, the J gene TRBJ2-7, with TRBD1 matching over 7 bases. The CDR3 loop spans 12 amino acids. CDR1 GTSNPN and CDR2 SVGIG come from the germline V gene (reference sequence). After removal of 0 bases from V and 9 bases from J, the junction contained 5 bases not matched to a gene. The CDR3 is CAWSVDREVQYF. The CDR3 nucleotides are TGTGCCTGGAGTGTAGACAGGGAAGTGCAGTACTTC.

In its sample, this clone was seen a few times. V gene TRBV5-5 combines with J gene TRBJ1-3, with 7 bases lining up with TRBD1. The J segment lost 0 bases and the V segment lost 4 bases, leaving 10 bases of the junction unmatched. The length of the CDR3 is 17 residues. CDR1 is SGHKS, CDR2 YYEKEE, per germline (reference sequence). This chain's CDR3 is CASSVVPGQSSGNTIYF. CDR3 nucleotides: TGTGCCAGCAGCGTTGTTCCGGGACAGAGCTCTGGAAACACCATATATTTT.

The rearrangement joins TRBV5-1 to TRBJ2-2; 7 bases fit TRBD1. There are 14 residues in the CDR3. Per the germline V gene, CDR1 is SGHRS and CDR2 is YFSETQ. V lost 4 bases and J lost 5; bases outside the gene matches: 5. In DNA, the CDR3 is TGCGCCAGCAGCAGAGAGACAGGGACCGGGGAGCTGTTTTTT. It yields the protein CASSRETGTGELFF.

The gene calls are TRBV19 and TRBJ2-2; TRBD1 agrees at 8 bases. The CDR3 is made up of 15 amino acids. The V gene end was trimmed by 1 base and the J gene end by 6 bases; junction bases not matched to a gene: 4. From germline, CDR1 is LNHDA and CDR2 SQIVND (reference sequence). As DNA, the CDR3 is TGTGCCAGTAGTATAGGGACAGGGCTGGCCGGGGAGCTGTTTTTT. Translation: CASSIGTGLAGELFF.